Following are 23 T cell receptor beta chains from one sample sequenced in a study of tumor and adjacent non-tumor tissue in lung cancer. The library came from three nested PCR rounds adapted from ARM-PCR protocols. Each CDR3 protein is one row after TCRdb ran MiXCR on the multiplex PCR reads. The sample contains some 120,000 distinct CDR3 sequences, around three fifths of which appear only once. RNA was extracted from bulk tissue without any cell sorting. The sequenced sample was lung tumor tissue. The receptors were gathered from a man aged 25 to 40 with non-small cell lung cancer.

Of note for this clonotype: One end of the junction does not line up with germline, which may come from a read error. V is TRBV11-1 and J is TRBJ2-7; 11 bases are shared with TRBD1. Germline V CDR1 and CDR2: SGHAT, FQDESV (reference sequence). The CDR3 consists of 16 residues. CDR3 coding DNA: TGTGCCAGGAGCTTCCCTGGTGGGACAGGGGGTGAAGAGCAGTACTTC. Translated, it gives CARSFPGGTGGEEQYF. The full variable domain, in which reference TRBV11-1 and TRBJ2-7 provide the parts outside the CDR3, is EAEVAQSPRYKITEKSQAVAFWCDPISGHATLYWYRQILGQGPELLVQFQDESVVDDSQLPKDRFSAERLKGVDSTLKIQPAELGDSAMYLCARSFPGGTGGEEQYFGPGTRLTVT.

This clonotype was observed many times. The V gene is TRBV11-3, the J gene TRBJ2-1; D remains unclear. Trimming stripped 1 base from V and 3 bases from J, with 4 bases between. The CDR3 extends over 13 amino acids. Germline assignment: CDR1 SGHNT and CDR2 YENEEA. CDR3 DNA sequence: TGTGCCAGCAGCTTAGGGAACTACAATGAGCAGTTCTTC. It encodes CASSLGNYNEQFF.

This clonotype was recorded at least ten times. The chain employs TRBV10-2 and TRBJ2-7; D is undetermined. Trimming pared 0 bases from V and 3 bases from J, leaving 9 bases between. CDR3 length equals 14 residues. CDR1 is WSHSY and CDR2 is SAAADI in the germline V gene. CDR3 DNA: TGCGCCAGCAGTGAGTCTTACAGCTTCTACGAGCAGTACTTC. Amino acids: CASSESYSFYEQYF.

This clonotype showed up many times. The J gene is TRBJ2-5, the V gene TRBV5-4, with D unresolved. Germline V gives CDR1 SGHNT, CDR2 YYREEE (reference sequence). The CDR3 has 14 residues. Trimming took 4 bases from V and 5 from J, leaving 15 bases between them. CDR3 amino acids: CASSRTASRETQYF. The CDR3 DNA follows: TGTGCCAGCAGCCGGACGGCCAGTAGGGAGACCCAGTACTTC.

The table lists this clonotype with a few counts. The genes are TRBV11-2 and TRBJ2-2; the D gene is possibly TRBD2 (6 bases). The germline CDR1 and CDR2 sequences are SGHAT and FQNNGV. The CDR3 is 15 amino acids. Trimming cost V 5 bases and J 4 bases, with 14 bases left between them. This CDR3 reads CASSLWGVSTGELFF. The CDR3, as DNA: TGTGCCAGCAGCCTGTGGGGGGTGAGCACCGGGGAGCTGTTTTTT.

There are many counts of this clonotype. The chain links TRBV4-1 to TRBJ2-7; no firm D call. Germline V gene data show CDR1 as MGHRA and CDR2 as YSYEKL. Trimming shortened V by 0 bases and J by 6 bases, and 21 bases separated the two germline ends. The CDR3 length is 17 residues. The CDR3 region is CASSQDLAILGIFEQYF. Written as DNA, the CDR3 is TGCGCCAGCAGCCAAGACCTCGCAATTCTAGGCATCTTCGAGCAGTACTTC.

The V gene is TRBV5-1, the J gene TRBJ2-2; 11 nucleotides agree with TRBD1. CDR3 size: 15 residues. Losses at the gene ends were 4 bases for V and 11 bases for J; bases not matched to a gene: 10. Germline lookup yields CDR1 SGHRS and CDR2 YFSETQ. Here the CDR3 DNA reads TGCGCCAGCAGCATGGACAGGGGGCCTGGGGCTGAGCTGTTTTTT. Translation gives CASSMDRGPGAELFF.

The chain carries TRBV20-1 and TRBJ2-1; maybe TRBD2 (6 bases). Per the germline V gene, CDR1 is DFQATT and CDR2 is SNEGSKA (reference sequence). V was trimmed by 6 bases and J by 4 bases, leaving 19 bases between them. The CDR3 is made up of 15 amino acids. CDR3 nucleotides: TGCAGTGCGCTAACTAGAGGGAGGTGGTACAATGAGCAGTTCTTC. Translated: CSALTRGRWYNEQFF.

This clonotype occurred many times. The chain links TRBV24-1 to TRBJ2-1; 7 bases line up with TRBD1. V was pared by 4 bases and J by 5 bases, with 10 bases of the junction left unmatched. The CDR3 contains 16 residues. CDR1 KGHDR and CDR2 SFDVKD come from the germline V gene. The CDR3 bases are TGTGCCACCAGTGACCAAAGACAGGGATCTAACAATGAGCAGTTCTTC. Amino acids: CATSDQRQGSNNEQFF.

The chain has TRBV29-1 and TRBJ2-1, with 7 bases matching TRBD2. The V segment lost 2 bases and the J segment 10 bases; nucleotides outside the gene matches: 17. The CDR3 length is 16 residues. The germline CDR1 and CDR2 sequences are SQVTM and ANQGSEA. The CDR3 coding sequence is TGCAGCGTTGAACGGGGAGGGGCTAGCGAGACTGGGGAGCAGTTCTTC. Residues: CSVERGGASETGEQFF.

This chain connects TRBV5-4 to TRBJ2-6; D not resolved. CDR3 length equals 16 residues. V lost 4 bases to trimming and J lost 7 bases, with 18 bases between them. Germline CDR1 is SGHNT and CDR2 is YYREEE (reference sequence). The CDR3 region is CASSLLQSYGANVLTF. For the CDR3, the DNA is TGTGCCAGCAGCCTCTTGCAAAGCTATGGTGCCAACGTCCTGACTTTC. Filled out from reference TRBV5-4 and TRBJ2-6, the complete variable domain reads ETGVTQSPTHLIKTRGQQVTLRCSSQSGHNTVSWYQQALGQGPQFIFQYYREEENGRGNFPPRFSGLQFPNYSSELNVNALELDDSALYLCASSLLQSYGANVLTFGAGSRLTVL.

On this clonotype: A much larger clone lies one base from this, so it may be a read error. The chain employs TRBV6-1 and TRBJ2-2, with 7 nucleotides matching TRBD2. Germline V lookup: CDR1 MNHNS, CDR2 SASEGT. The ends lost 11 bases at V and 0 bases at J; junction bases unmatched: 12. The CDR3 sequence is 16 residues long. The CDR3 bases are TGTGCCGGCACCAGATGGGGGAGGGCGAACACCGGGGAGCTGTTTTTT. This translates into CAGTRWGRANTGELFF.

This clonotype was recorded at least ten times. The J gene is TRBJ2-3, the V gene TRBV6-5, with 7 bases that match TRBD2. Trimming cost V 11 bases and J 1 base; bases outside gene matches: 9. This CDR3 has 14 residues. The germline gives CDR1 MNHEY, CDR2 SVGAGI. CDR3 DNA: TGTGCCGCCGCTGGGGGGGGACGCACAGATACGCAGTATTTT. Encoded protein: CAAAGGGRTDTQYF.

As for this clonotype: It is likely a read error, because the conserved phenylalanine at the end of the CDR3 is missing. This chain joins TRBV20-1 and TRBJ1-1, with 7 positions matching TRBD1. The V gene's germline CDR1 is DFQATT and CDR2 SNEGSKA (reference sequence). This CDR3 is 13 amino acids long. CDR3 amino acids: CNARRQGGTEAFY. CDR3 nucleotides: TGCAATGCTAGAAGACAGGGAGGTACTGAAGCTTTCTAT.

Turning to this clonotype: A read error may produce the germline difference seen at one junction end. The chain employs TRBV24-1 and TRBJ2-5; D perhaps matches TRBD1 (6 bases). The CDR3 totals 17 residues. Per germline, CDR1 KGHDR and CDR2 SFDVKD. CDR3 loop: CAISDLHGQRYGETQYF. CDR3 DNA: TGTGCCATCAGTGATTTGCACGGACAGAGGTATGGGGAGACCCAGTACTTC.

This chain joins TRBV11-1 and TRBJ2-3; D gene ambiguous. V lost 8 bases and J 5 bases, leaving 17 bases between the germline ends. Germline loops: CDR1 SGHAT, CDR2 FQDESV (reference sequence). The CDR3 contains 14 residues. In DNA, the CDR3 is TGTGCCAGCTGCCTGACGTCAGTCATAGATACGCAGTATTTT. Amino acid sequence: CASCLTSVIDTQYF.

A note on this clonotype: Mismatch with germline at one junction end may stem from a read error. The CDR3 region is CSARDPLGREGTRNTQYF. In DNA form, the CDR3 reads TGCAGTGCTAGAGACCCGTTGGGGCGGGAGGGCACGCGGAATACACAGTATTTT. The rearrangement joins TRBV20-1 to TRBJ2-3; 9 bases agree with TRBD2. The CDR3 is 18 residues long. The germline CDR1 and CDR2 sequences are DFQATT and SNEGSKA (reference sequence).

This clonotype is medium-sized in the sample. V and J are TRBV11-2 and TRBJ2-2; a weak D match, TRBD2 (5 bases). Deletions cut 5 bases from V and 4 bases from J, with 8 bases between. This CDR3 spans 13 amino acids. Germline assignment: CDR1 SGHAT and CDR2 FQNNGV. CDR3 in amino acids: CASSPRVTGELFF. In nucleotides, the CDR3 is TGTGCCAGCAGCCCGCGGGTCACCGGGGAGCTGTTTTTT.

About this clonotype: A much larger clone differs from this one at a single base, so this may be a read error. The chain is built from TRBV20-1 and TRBJ2-3; tentative D call: TRBD2 (6 bases). Looked up from germline, CDR1 is DFQATT and CDR2 is SNEGSKA (reference sequence). The CDR3 runs 17 residues. The CDR3 spells CCARSSGVSSGLATQYF. The CDR3 nucleotides are TGCTGTGCTAGAAGTTCGGGGGTTTCCAGCGGGTTGGCTACGCAGTATTTT.

Comment on this clonotype: The junction departs from the called germline gene at one end, perhaps through a read error. This sequence joins TRBV20-1 and TRBJ1-4, with 9 bases aligning to TRBD1. Germline CDR1 DFQATT, CDR2 SNEGSKA (reference sequence). CDR3 length: 14 amino acids. The CDR3 DNA follows: TGCTGTGCTAGAGTCGGGACAGGGCGTGAAAAACTGTTATTT. Residues: CCARVGTGREKLLF.

As to this clonotype: This is likely a read error, given that the CDR3 carries no conserved phenylalanine or tryptophan at its end. The rearrangement joins TRBV24-1 to TRBJ2-7; 12 nucleotides agree with TRBD1. The germline V gene has CDR1 KGHDR and CDR2 SFDVKD. The CDR3 has 18 residues. J lost 2 bases, V lost 6 bases, and 13 bases had no gene match. In DNA form, the CDR3 reads TGTGCCACCAGTACCCCGGGACAGGGGGCGCGAGGGGCCTACGAGCAGTACATC. This gives the protein CATSTPGQGARGAYEQYI.

Comments on this clonotype: At one end the junction does not follow the germline gene, possibly because of a read error. The DNA of the CDR3 is TGTGTCAGCAGTGACTCTAGCGGGAGGGCAGATACGCAGTACTTT. It codes for CVSSDSSGRADTQYF. The chain couples TRBV6-4 to TRBJ2-3; TRBD2 agrees at 12 bases. The CDR3 spans 15 residues. Looked up from germline, CDR1 is MRHNA and CDR2 is SNTAGT.

Notes on this clonotype: A read error may be the cause here, since a much bigger clone is one base away. The chain links TRBV20-1 to TRBJ2-5; D assignment may be TRBD1 or TRBD2 (7 bases each). This CDR3 is 14 amino acids long. Germline CDR1 is DFQATT and CDR2 is SNEGSKA (reference sequence). CDR3 amino acids: CSASDRRGRETRYF. DNA of the CDR3: TGCAGTGCTTCGGACAGGCGGGGGAGGGAGACCCGGTACTTC.